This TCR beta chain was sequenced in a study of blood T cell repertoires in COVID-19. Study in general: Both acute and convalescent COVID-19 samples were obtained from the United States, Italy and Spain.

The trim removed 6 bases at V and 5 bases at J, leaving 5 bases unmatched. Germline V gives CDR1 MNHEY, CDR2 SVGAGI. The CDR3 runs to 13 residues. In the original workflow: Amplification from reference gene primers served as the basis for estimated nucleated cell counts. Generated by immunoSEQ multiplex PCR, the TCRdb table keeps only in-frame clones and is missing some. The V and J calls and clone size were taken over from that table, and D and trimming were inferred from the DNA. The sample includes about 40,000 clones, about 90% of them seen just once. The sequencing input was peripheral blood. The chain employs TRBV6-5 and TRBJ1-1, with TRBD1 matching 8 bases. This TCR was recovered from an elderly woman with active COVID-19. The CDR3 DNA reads TGTGCCAGCAGGGTTTACAGGGGGACTGAAGCTTTCTTT. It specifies CASRVYRGTEAFF.